These 19 T cell receptor beta chains came from one sample sequenced in a study of blood T cell repertoires in COVID-19. TCRdb's table, derived via immunoSEQ multiplex PCR, lists solely in-frame clones and lacks some. The sample contains about 300,000 clones, about 90% of which appear only once. The sample was peripheral blood. The receptors stem from a woman between 25 and 40 years old with COVID-19, enrolled during active disease.

The chain couples TRBV9 to TRBJ2-3, with TRBD2 identical over 7 bases. The CDR3 consists of 15 residues. The trim removed 0 bases at V and 5 bases at J, leaving 6 bases unmatched. Germline assignment: CDR1 SGDLS and CDR2 YYNGEE. This chain's CDR3 is CASSVGLAVGDTQYF. The CDR3 nucleotides are TGTGCCAGCAGCGTAGGACTAGCAGTAGGAGATACGCAGTATTTT.

The chain uses TRBV28 and TRBJ1-5; 10 bases align to TRBD1. There are 14 residues in the CDR3. Germline V gene lookup returns CDR1 MDHEN and CDR2 SYDVKM. V shed 7 bases, J shed 5 bases, and the junction held 5 bases outside the gene matches. CDR3 amino acids: CASISDRGHQPQHF. The DNA of the CDR3 is TGTGCCAGCATCTCCGACAGGGGGCATCAGCCCCAGCATTTT.

The chain combines TRBV19 with TRBJ1-2, with D maybe TRBD1 (6 bases). CDR1 is LNHDA and CDR2 is SQIVND in the germline V gene (reference sequence). The CDR3 consists of 13 residues. The V and J ends lost 7 bases and 5 bases respectively, with 14 bases between them. The CDR3 DNA sequence: TGTGCCAGTAAGAGAGTAGGGGGTTATGGCTACACCTTC. Its protein product is CASKRVGGYGYTF. The whole variable domain, filled in from reference TRBV19 and TRBJ1-2, reads DGGITQSPKYLFRKEGQNVTLSCEQNLNHDAMYWYRQDPGQGLRLIYYSQIVNDFQKGDIAEGYSVSREKKESFPLTVTSAQKNPTAFYLCASKRVGGYGYTFGSGTRLTVV.

This chain joins TRBV19 and TRBJ1-2; D remains unclear. Germline assignment: CDR1 LNHDA and CDR2 SQIVND (reference sequence). The CDR3 is made up of 15 amino acids. Trimming took off 5 bases at V and 7 bases at J, with 20 bases between the two ends. The CDR3 DNA reads TGTGCCAGTAGTCCCGAGGGCGCGTGGTTATCTGGCTACACCTTC. This encodes CASSPEGAWLSGYTF.

The chain joins TRBV14 to TRBJ2-3; D unresolved. CDR1 is SGHDN, CDR2 FVKESK, per germline. The germline V and J ends were trimmed by 0 bases and 4 bases, with 11 bases remaining between them. This CDR3 is built from 15 residues. For the CDR3, the DNA is TGTGCCAGCAGCCAAGATACTCTAGACGCAGATACGCAGTATTTT. Translated: CASSQDTLDADTQYF.

The chain joins TRBV3-1 (or the pseudogene TRBV3-2) to TRBJ1-2; 12 bases agree with TRBD1. The length of the CDR3 is 16 residues. CDR1 is LGHDT and CDR2 is YNNKEL in the germline V gene (reference sequence). V dropped 3 bases and J dropped 4; count of bases not matched to a gene: 6. CDR3 region: CASSQGTGGKVYGYTF. For the CDR3, the DNA is TGTGCCAGCAGCCAGGGGACAGGGGGCAAAGTCTATGGCTACACCTTC.

The J gene is TRBJ1-2, the V gene TRBV6-6; 7 bases map to TRBD1. V shed 5 bases, J shed 2 bases, and the junction held 8 bases outside the gene matches. This CDR3 contains 15 residues. Germline V gene lookup returns CDR1 MNHNY and CDR2 SVGAGI (reference sequence). The CDR3 bases are TGTGCCAGCAGTGAGCCGGGACAGTCAAACTATGGCTACACCTTC. Its translation: CASSEPGQSNYGYTF.

V gene TRBV28 combines with J gene TRBJ2-1; D perhaps matches TRBD2 (5 bases). CDR1 and CDR2 from the germline V gene are MDHEN and SYDVKM. V lost 6 bases and J lost 5, with 11 bases in between. The CDR3 sequence is 13 residues long. CDR3 sequence reads: CASRVDGNNEQFF. CDR3 sequence (DNA): TGTGCCAGCAGGGTAGACGGGAACAATGAGCAGTTCTTC. Filled out from reference TRBV28 and TRBJ2-1, the complete variable domain reads DVKVTQSSRYLVKRTGEKVFLECVQDMDHENMFWYRQDPGLGLRLIYFSYDVKMKEKGDIPEGYSVSREKKERFSLILESASTNQTSMYLCASRVDGNNEQFFGPGTRLTVL.

CDR3 amino acids: CASSTEGVYSPLHF. The CDR3 DNA reads TGCGCCAGCAGCACCGAAGGGGTTTACTCACCCCTCCACTTT. The V call is TRBV5-1, the J call TRBJ1-6; a weak D match, TRBD1 (5 bases). Germline loops: CDR1 SGHRS, CDR2 YFSETQ. The CDR3 runs to 14 residues. The V and J ends lost 4 bases and 10 bases respectively, with 15 bases between them.

The rearrangement joins TRBV11-2 to TRBJ2-3; TRBD2 matches at 14 bases. There are 19 residues in the CDR3. Germline V CDR1 and CDR2: SGHAT, FQNNGV. V was pared by 3 bases and J by 3 bases, with 11 bases of the junction left unmatched. This CDR3 is CASSFSGTSGGRRTDTQYF. DNA of the CDR3: TGTGCCAGCAGCTTCTCTGGGACTAGCGGGGGACGGAGGACAGATACGCAGTATTTT.

The genes are TRBV9 and TRBJ2-2, with TRBD2 identical over 9 bases. Germline CDR1 and CDR2: SGDLS and YYNGEE. Trimming cost V 4 bases and J 6 bases; bases outside gene matches: 10. The CDR3 sequence is 16 residues long. The CDR3 coding sequence is TGTGCCAGCAGCTCCCGCGCGGGAGGGAAGCCCGGGGAGCTGTTTTTT. It is translated as CASSSRAGGKPGELFF.

The J gene is TRBJ1-3, the V gene TRBV18, with D perhaps TRBD1 (6 bases). Germline V lookup: CDR1 KGHSH, CDR2 LQKENI. This CDR3 is 15 amino acids long. The germline V and J ends were trimmed by 2 bases and 7 bases, with 15 bases remaining between them. CDR3 sequence reads: CASSPDGGLFNTIYF. The CDR3 DNA follows: TGTGCCAGCTCACCAGACGGGGGGCTGTTCAACACCATATATTTT.

This chain uses TRBV19 with TRBJ1-1; D is perhaps TRBD1 (6 bases). This CDR3 has 14 amino acids. The V end lost 4 bases, the J end lost 2 bases, and 11 bases lay between the germline ends. The germline CDR1 and CDR2 sequences are LNHDA and SQIVND (reference sequence). In DNA, the CDR3 is TGTGCCAGTAGTAGCCCACAGGGAAACACTGAAGCTTTCTTT. Its protein product is CASSSPQGNTEAFF.

The chain links TRBV3-1 (or the pseudogene TRBV3-2) to TRBJ2-2; 8 bases match TRBD2. Germline V lookup: CDR1 LGHDT, CDR2 YNNKEL (reference sequence). The CDR3 totals 14 residues. Trimming removed 7 bases from V and 6 bases from J; junction bases left unmatched: 7. CDR3 loop: CASTRGGGSGELFF. Here the CDR3 DNA reads TGTGCCAGCACCCGAGGCGGGGGGTCCGGGGAGCTGTTTTTT.

V usage is TRBV3-1 (or the pseudogene TRBV3-2) and J usage is TRBJ2-5; 7 bases match TRBD1. V was clipped by 4 bases and J by 5 bases; unmatched bases: 10. The CDR3 length is 15 residues. Germline assignment: CDR1 LGHDT and CDR2 YNNKEL (reference sequence). In nucleotides, the CDR3 is TGTGCCAGCAGCCGAAATACAGGGGCGTGGGAGACCCAGTACTTC. Its translation is CASSRNTGAWETQYF.

The chain is built from TRBV27 and TRBJ2-1; 7 positions agree with TRBD2. This CDR3 comprises 15 residues. Losses at the gene ends were 1 base for V and 6 bases for J; bases not matched to a gene: 6. The germline gives CDR1 MNHEY, CDR2 SMNVEV (reference sequence). CDR3 protein: CASSLLSGEGNEQFF. The CDR3 DNA reads TGTGCCAGCAGTTTATTGAGCGGGGAAGGCAATGAGCAGTTCTTC.

The chain carries TRBV5-5 and TRBJ1-3; 8 nucleotides agree with TRBD1. J was trimmed by 0 bases and V by 2 bases; bases with no gene match: 1. The CDR3 has 15 residues. Germline V gene data show CDR1 as SGHKS and CDR2 as YYEKEE (reference sequence). CDR3 protein: CASSFGTGSGNTIYF. For the CDR3, the DNA is TGTGCCAGCAGCTTTGGGACAGGCTCTGGAAACACCATATATTTT.

This chain joins TRBV10-1 and TRBJ1-5; D is unresolved. The CDR3 is 12 residues long. Trimming stripped 0 bases from V and 6 bases from J, with 3 bases between. Per germline, CDR1 WNHNN and CDR2 SYGVQD (reference sequence). In DNA form, the CDR3 reads TGCGCCAGCAGTGAGTCGAGTCAGCCCCAGCATTTT. Its protein product is CASSESSQPQHF.

CDR3 sequence (DNA): TGTGCCAGCAGTGCAGGGGGCTTGGGTGGCTACACCTTC. It translates to CASSAGGLGGYTF. V usage is TRBV25-1 and J usage is TRBJ1-2; TRBD1 agrees at 8 bases. Unmatched junction bases numbered 5, after V lost 4 bases and J lost 7 bases. CDR1 and CDR2 from the germline V gene are MGHDK and SYGVNS. This CDR3 has 13 residues.